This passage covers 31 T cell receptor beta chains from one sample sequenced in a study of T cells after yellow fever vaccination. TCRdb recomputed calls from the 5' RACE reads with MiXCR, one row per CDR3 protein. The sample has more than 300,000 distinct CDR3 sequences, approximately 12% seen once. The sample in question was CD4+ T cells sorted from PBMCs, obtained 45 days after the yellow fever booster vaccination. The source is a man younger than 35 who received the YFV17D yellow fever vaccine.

The chain's CDR3 is CASSLTPGSGRLSDTQYF. In DNA, the CDR3 is TGTGCCAGCAGCTTAACCCCAGGTTCGGGGCGTCTATCAGATACGCAGTATTTT. The chain has TRBV7-3 and TRBJ2-3; D may correspond to TRBD1 or TRBD2 (5 bases each). CDR1 SGHTA and CDR2 FQGTGA come from the germline V gene. This CDR3 contains 18 residues. Trimming shortened V by 0 bases and J by 4 bases, and 20 bases separated the two germline ends.

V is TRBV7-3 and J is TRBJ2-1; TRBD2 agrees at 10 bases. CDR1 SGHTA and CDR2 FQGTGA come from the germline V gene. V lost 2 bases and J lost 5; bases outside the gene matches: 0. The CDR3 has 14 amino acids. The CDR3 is CASSLLAGDNEQFF. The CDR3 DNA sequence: TGTGCCAGCAGCTTACTAGCGGGGGACAATGAGCAGTTCTTC.

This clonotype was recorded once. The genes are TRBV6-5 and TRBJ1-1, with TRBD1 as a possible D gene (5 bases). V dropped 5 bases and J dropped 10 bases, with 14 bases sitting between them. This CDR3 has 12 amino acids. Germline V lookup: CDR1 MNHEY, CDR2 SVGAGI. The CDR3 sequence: CASSPGGSLAFF. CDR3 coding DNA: TGTGCCAGCAGTCCCGGGGGGAGTTTAGCTTTCTTT.

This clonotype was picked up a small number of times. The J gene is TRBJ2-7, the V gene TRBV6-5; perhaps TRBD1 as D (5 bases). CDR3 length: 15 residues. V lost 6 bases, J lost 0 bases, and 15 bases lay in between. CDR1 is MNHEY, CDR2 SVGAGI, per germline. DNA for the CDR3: TGTGCCAGCAGGACCGGACACTCTAGCTCCTACGAGCAGTACGTC. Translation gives CASRTGHSSSYEQYV.

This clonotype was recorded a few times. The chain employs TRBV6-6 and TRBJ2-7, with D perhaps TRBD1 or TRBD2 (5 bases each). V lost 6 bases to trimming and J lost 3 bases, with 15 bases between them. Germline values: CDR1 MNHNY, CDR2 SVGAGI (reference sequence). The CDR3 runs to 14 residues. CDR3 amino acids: CASRGVDQGYEQYV. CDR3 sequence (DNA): TGTGCCAGCAGGGGGGTAGACCAAGGCTACGAGCAGTACGTC.

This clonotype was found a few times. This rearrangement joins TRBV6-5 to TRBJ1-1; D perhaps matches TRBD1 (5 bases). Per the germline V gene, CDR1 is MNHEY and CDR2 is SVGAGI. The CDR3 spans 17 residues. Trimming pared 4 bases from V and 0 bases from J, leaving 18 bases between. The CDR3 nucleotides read TGTGCCAGCAGTTTCGTCACCCCCGGGACGGTGAACACTGAAGCTTTCTTT. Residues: CASSFVTPGTVNTEAFF.

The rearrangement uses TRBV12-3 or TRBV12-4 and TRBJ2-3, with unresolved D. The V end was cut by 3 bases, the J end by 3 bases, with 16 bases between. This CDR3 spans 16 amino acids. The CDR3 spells CASSFLVRSRTDTQYF. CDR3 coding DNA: TGTGCCAGCAGTTTTCTGGTACGAAGCCGAACAGATACGCAGTATTTT.

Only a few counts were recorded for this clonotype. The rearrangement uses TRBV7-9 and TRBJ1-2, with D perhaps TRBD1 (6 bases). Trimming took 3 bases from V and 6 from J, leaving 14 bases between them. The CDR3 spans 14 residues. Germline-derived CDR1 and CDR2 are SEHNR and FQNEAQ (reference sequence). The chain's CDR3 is CASSLWGLTNGYTF. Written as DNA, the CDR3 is TGTGCCAGCAGCTTGTGGGGGCTGACTAATGGCTACACCTTC.

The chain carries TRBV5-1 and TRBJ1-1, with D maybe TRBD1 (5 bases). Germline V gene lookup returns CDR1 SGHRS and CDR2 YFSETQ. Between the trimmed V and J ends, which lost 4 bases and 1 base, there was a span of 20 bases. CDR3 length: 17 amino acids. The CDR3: CASSGVPGGIGNTEAFF. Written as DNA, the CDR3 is TGCGCCAGCAGCGGTGTTCCGGGGGGGATCGGGAACACTGAAGCTTTCTTT.

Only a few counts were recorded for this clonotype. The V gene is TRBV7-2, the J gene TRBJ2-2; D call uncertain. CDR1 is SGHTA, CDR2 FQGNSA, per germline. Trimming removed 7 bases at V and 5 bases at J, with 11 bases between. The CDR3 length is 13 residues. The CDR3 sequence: CASTLPPTGELFF. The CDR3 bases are TGTGCCAGCACCCTCCCCCCGACCGGGGAGCTGTTTTTT.

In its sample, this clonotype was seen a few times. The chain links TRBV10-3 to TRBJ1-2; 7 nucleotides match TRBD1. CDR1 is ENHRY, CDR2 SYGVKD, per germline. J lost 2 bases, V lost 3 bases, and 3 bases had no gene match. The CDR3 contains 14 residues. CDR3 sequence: CAISDWDSNYGYTF. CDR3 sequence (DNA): TGTGCCATCAGTGATTGGGACAGCAACTATGGCTACACCTTC.

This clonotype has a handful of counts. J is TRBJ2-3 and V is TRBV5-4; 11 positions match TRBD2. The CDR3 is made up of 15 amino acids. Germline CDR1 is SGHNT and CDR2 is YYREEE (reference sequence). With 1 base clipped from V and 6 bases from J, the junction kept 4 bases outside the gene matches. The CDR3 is CASSLTSGGSDTQYF. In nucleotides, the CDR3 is TGTGCCAGCAGCTTGACTAGCGGGGGTTCGGATACGCAGTATTTT.

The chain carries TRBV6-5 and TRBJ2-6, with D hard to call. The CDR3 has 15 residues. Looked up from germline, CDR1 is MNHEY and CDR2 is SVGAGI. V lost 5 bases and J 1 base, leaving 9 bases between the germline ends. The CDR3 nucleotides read TGTGCCAGCAGTCTTCAGGAATCTGGGGCCAACGTCCTGACTTTC. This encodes CASSLQESGANVLTF.

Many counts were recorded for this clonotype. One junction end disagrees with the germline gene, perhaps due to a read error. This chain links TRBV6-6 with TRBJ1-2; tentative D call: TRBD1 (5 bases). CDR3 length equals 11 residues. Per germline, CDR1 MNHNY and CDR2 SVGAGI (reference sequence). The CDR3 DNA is TGTGCCAGCAGTACGGACATTACCGTGGGGTTC. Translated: CASSTDITVGF.

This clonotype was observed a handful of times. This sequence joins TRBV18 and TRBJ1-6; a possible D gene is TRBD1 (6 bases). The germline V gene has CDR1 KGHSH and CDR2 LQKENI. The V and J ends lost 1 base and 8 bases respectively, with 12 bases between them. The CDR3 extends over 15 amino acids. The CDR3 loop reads CASSPRQGRDSPLHF. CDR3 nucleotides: TGTGCCAGCTCACCACGGCAGGGGAGGGATTCACCCCTCCACTTT.

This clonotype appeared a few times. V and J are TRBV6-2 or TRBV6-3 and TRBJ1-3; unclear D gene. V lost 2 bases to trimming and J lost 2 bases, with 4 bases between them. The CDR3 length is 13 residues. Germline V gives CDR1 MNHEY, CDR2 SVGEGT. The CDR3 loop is CASSYGPGNTIYF. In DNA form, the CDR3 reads TGTGCCAGCAGTTACGGGCCTGGAAACACCATATATTTT.

The CDR3 protein is CASRGTAIASTDTQYF. The DNA for the CDR3 is TGTGCCAGCAGGGGGACGGCGATTGCAAGCACAGATACGCAGTATTTT. The V and J genes are TRBV12-3 or TRBV12-4 and TRBJ2-3; D may correspond to TRBD1 or TRBD2 (5 bases each). This CDR3 comprises 16 residues. The V end was cut by 6 bases, the J end by 0 bases, with 16 bases between.

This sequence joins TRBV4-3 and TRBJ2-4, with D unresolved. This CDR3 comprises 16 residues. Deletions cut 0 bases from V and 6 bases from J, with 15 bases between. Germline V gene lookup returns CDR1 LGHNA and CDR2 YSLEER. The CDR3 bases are TGCGCCAGCAGCCAAGATTCCGCAGTCGGCGGAAACATTCAGTACTTC. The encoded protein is CASSQDSAVGGNIQYF.

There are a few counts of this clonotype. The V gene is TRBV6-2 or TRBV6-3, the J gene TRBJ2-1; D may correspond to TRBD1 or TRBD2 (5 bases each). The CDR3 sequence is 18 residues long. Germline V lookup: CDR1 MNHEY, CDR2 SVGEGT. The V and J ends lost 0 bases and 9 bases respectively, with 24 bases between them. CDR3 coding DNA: TGTGCCAGCAGTTACTCGATGTCAGGTACCCGGGAAGGGGTTGAGCAGTTCTTC. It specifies CASSYSMSGTREGVEQFF.

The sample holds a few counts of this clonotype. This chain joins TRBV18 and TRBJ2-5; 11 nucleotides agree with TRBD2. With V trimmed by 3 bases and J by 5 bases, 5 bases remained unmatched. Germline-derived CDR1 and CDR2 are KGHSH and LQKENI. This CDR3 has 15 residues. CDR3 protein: CASSPILAGEETQYF. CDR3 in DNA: TGTGCCAGCTCACCTATACTAGCGGGGGAGGAGACCCAGTACTTC.

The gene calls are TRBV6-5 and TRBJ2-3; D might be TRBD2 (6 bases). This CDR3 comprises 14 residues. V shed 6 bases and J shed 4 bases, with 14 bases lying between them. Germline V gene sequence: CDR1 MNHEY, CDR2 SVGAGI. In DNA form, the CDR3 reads TGTGCCAGCAGCTCCGGGGGAAGGCCAGATACGCAGTATTTT. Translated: CASSSGGRPDTQYF.

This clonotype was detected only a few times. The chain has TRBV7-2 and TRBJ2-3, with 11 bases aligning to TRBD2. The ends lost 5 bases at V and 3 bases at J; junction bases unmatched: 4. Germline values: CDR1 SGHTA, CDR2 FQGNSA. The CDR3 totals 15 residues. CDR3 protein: CASSARLAGTDTQYF. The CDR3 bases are TGTGCCAGCAGCGCACGACTAGCGGGAACAGATACGCAGTATTTT.

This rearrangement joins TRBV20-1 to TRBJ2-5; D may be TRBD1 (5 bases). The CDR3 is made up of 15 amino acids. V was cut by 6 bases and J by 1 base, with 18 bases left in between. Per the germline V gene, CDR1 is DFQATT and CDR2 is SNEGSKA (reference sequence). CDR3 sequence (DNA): TGCAGTGCCCATAGGGGTAGAGCCCGCCAAGAGACCCAGTACTTC. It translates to CSAHRGRARQETQYF.

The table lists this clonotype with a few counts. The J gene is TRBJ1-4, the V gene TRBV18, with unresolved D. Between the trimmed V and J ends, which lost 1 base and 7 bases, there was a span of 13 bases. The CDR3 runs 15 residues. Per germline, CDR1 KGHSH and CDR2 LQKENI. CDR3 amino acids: CASSPQPGGIEKLFF. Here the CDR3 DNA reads TGTGCCAGCTCACCACAACCCGGCGGGATTGAAAAACTGTTTTTT.

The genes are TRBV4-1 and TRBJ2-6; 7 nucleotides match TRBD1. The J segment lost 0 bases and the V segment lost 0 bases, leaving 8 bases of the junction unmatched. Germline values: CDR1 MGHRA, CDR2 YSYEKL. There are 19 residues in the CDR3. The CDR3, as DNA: TGCGCCAGCAGCCAAGACAGGGAAACAGGGGACTCTGGGGCCAACGTCCTGACTTTC. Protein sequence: CASSQDRETGDSGANVLTF.

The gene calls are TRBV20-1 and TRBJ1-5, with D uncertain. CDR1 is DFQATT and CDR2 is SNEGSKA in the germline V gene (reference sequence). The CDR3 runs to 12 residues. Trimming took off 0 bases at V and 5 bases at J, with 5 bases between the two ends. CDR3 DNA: TGCAGTGCTAGAGACCAGGATCAGCCCCAGCATTTT. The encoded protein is CSARDQDQPQHF.

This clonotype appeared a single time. CDR3: CSAGGGPSGPYEQYF. The CDR3 region has the DNA TGCAGTGCTGGGGGGGGGCCTAGCGGACCCTACGAGCAGTACTTC. The genes are TRBV20-1 and TRBJ2-7, with a possible D match to TRBD2 (7 bases). V was cut by 5 bases and J by 2 bases, with 19 bases left in between. Germline V gene data show CDR1 as DFQATT and CDR2 as SNEGSKA (reference sequence). This CDR3 comprises 15 residues.

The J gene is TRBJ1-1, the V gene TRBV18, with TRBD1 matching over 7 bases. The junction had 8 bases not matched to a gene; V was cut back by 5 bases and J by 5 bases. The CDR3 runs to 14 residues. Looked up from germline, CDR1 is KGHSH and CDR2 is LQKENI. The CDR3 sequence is CASSIRDRDTEAFF. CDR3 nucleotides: TGTGCCAGCTCAATCCGGGACAGAGATACTGAAGCTTTCTTT.

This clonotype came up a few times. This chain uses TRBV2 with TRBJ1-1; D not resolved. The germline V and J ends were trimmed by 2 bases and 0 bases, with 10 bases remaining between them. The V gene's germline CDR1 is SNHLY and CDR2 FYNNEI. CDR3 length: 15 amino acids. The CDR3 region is CASSEFLGLNTEAFF. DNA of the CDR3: TGTGCCAGCAGTGAATTCCTAGGCCTGAACACTGAAGCTTTCTTT.

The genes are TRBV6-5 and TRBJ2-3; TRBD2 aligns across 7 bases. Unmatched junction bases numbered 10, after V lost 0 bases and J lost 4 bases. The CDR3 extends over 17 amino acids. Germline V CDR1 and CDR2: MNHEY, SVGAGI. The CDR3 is CASSYSGASGHPDTQYF. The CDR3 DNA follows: TGTGCCAGCAGTTACTCCGGGGCTAGCGGCCACCCAGATACGCAGTATTTT.

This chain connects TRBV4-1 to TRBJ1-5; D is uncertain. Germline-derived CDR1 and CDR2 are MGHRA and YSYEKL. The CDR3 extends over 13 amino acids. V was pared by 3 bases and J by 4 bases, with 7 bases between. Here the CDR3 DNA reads TGCGCCAGCAGCCATGTGGGGAATCAGCCCCAGCATTTT. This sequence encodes CASSHVGNQPQHF.